The clone carrying this TCR beta chain was detected only once. Its antigen remains unknown. These data are taken from a study of T-cell memory formation after mild COVID-19. Overall study findings and caveats: The study found contracting CD4+ clones mainly in CM and EM and contracting CD8+ clones in EMRA. Clones contracting over day 15 to 85 were CD4/CD8 balanced, with later expanders leaning CD4+. Memory from before infection featured some responding clones, which suggests cross-reactive memory joined.

cDNA libraries for TCR alpha and TCR beta, carrying sample barcodes and UMIs, came from 5'RACE with constant-segment primers. TCRdb reanalysed the 5' RACE reads using MiXCR and keeps one entry per CDR3 protein. This sample has under 200,000 distinct CDR3 sequences, with roughly 28% found just once. This TCR derives from an adult woman who had mild COVID-19 (a few samples of this study predate the infection). Cell type and time point are not known. What was sequenced was PBMCs or a T cell subset sorted from them (not recorded which).

The CDR3 DNA sequence: TGTGCCAGCAGCGCGGACAGCGATCATGGCTACACCTTC. Translating gives CASSADSDHGYTF. This sequence joins TRBV27 and TRBJ1-2; D is possibly TRBD1 (6 bases). Germline V gene sequence: CDR1 MNHEY, CDR2 SMNVEV (reference sequence). The length of the CDR3 is 13 residues. V was clipped by 6 bases and J by 6 bases, with 14 bases between them.